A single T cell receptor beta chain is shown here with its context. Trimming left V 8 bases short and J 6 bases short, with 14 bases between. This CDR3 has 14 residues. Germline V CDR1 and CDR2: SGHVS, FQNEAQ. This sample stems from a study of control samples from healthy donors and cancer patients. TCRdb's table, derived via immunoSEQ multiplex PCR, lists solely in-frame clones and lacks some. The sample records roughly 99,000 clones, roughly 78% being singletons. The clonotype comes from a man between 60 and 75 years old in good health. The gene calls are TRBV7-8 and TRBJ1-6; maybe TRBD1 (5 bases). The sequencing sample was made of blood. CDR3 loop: CASWGGDPNSPLHF. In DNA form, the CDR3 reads TGTGCCAGCTGGGGGGGGGACCCTAATTCACCCCTCCACTTT.